This T cell receptor beta chain was documented in a study of blood T cells in healthy people across ages. Findings and caveats of the study: Diversity estimates from one million T cells were considered underestimates. Unsorted PBMCs prevented conclusive naive versus antigen-experienced comparison. As age increased, TCR beta diversity per million T cells fell in a roughly linear fashion.

Germline V gene sequence: CDR1 SGHAT, CDR2 FQDESV (reference sequence). Trimming shortened V by 5 bases and J by 8 bases, and 19 bases separated the two germline ends. The CDR3 runs 15 residues. Peripheral blood from each donor was collected in a volume of 9.5 to 10 milliliters. Then a second PCR, running about 6 to 12 cycles, was carried out with a sample-barcoded 5' primer and a J-beta primer mix. TCRdb analysed the 5' RACE reads with MiXCR anew, one entry per CDR3 protein. The sample holds approximately 2,000,000 distinct CDR3 sequences, more than 35% seen once. This clonotype was counted between two and nine times. The antigen is unknown.

The rearrangement uses TRBV11-1 and TRBJ2-1, with D maybe TRBD2 (6 bases). The TCR sequence derives from a human donor in good health. The material sequenced was blood. The CDR3 DNA is TGTGCCAGCAGCCACAGATGGACTATTAAATATGAGCAGTTCTTC. Its protein product is CASSHRWTIKYEQFF. The complete variable domain, with remaining parts taken from reference TRBV11-1 and TRBJ2-1, reads EAEVAQSPRYKITEKSQAVAFWCDPISGHATLYWYRQILGQGPELLVQFQDESVVDDSQLPKDRFSAERLKGVDSTLKIQPAELGDSAMYLCASSHRWTIKYEQFFGPGTRLTVL.